Listed below are T cell receptor beta chains from one sample, sequenced in a study of radiotherapy plus CTLA-4 blockade in lung cancer. Assay used: immunoSEQ multiplex PCR; TCRdb lists only in-frame clones, some missing. The sample includes about 70,000 clones, less than 85% of them seen just once. Sequencing was performed on peripheral blood, taken from a patient treated with radiotherapy plus ipilimumab. The receptor set was obtained from a human donor with non-small cell lung cancer whose response to radiotherapy plus ipilimumab could not be evaluated. Some clones in this sample may be carry-over from other donors' samples. CDR3s include the opening cysteine and the closing phenylalanine or tryptophan. D genes are given only for firm matches. Some rows have no size entry. The others give once, few or many, or a class for an expanded clone.

J	D	V	size	CDR3	DNA
TRBJ2-3	TRBD2	TRBV4-3	.	CASSQDRGGTDTQYF	TGCGCCAGCAGCCAAGACCGCGGGGGGACAGATACGCAGTATTTT
TRBJ2-5	TRBD2	TRBV27	.	CASSLNGRFQETQYF	TGTGCCAGCAGTTTAAACGGGAGGTTTCAAGAGACCCAGTACTTC
TRBJ1-5	.	TRBV6-5	few	CASSPMSHQPQHF	TGTGCCAGCAGTCCAATGAGTCACCAGCCCCAGCATTTT
TRBJ2-7	.	TRBV7-2	.	CASSLGGGTSYEQYF	TGTGCCAGCAGCTTAGGAGGAGGGACGTCCTACGAGCAGTACTTC
TRBJ2-7	.	TRBV16	.	CASSQTQARYEQYF	TGTGCCAGCAGCCAAACCCAGGCTCGCTACGAGCAGTACTTC
TRBJ1-5	TRBD1	TRBV19	few	CASRVGTANQPQHF	TGTGCCAGTAGAGTGGGGACAGCCAATCAGCCCCAGCATTTT
TRBJ2-5	.	TRBV9	.	CASSGPRETQYF	TGTGCCAGCAGCGGCCCCCGGGAGACCCAGTACTTC
TRBJ1-1	.	TRBV6-5	once	CASSESLMNTEAFF	TGTGCCAGCAGTGAGTCCCTTATGAACACTGAAGCTTTCTTT
TRBJ2-7	TRBD2	TRBV6-1	.	CASSDPGGSSYEQYF	TGTGCCAGCAGTGACCCCGGCGGGAGCTCCTACGAGCAGTACTTC
TRBJ2-2	.	TRBV5-1	.	CASSLMQGNTGELFF	TGCGCCAGCAGCTTGATGCAGGGGAACACCGGGGAGCTGTTTTTT
TRBJ2-7	.	TRBV4-3	.	CASSQEGVESSYEQYF	TGCGCCAGCAGCCAAGAAGGGGTGGAAAGCTCCTACGAGCAGTACTTC
TRBJ1-1	.	TRBV4-1	few	CASSQSGGSTEAFF	TGCGCCAGCAGCCAATCGGGGGGTAGCACTGAAGCTTTCTTT
TRBJ1-1	TRBD1	TRBV28	once	CASSPIDRGRTEAFF	TGTGCCAGCAGTCCTATCGACAGGGGGCGAACTGAAGCTTTCTTT
TRBJ1-2	.	TRBV5-1	.	CASSPGQAGGYTF	TGCGCCAGCAGCCCTGGGCAGGCGGGGGGCTACACCTTC
TRBJ2-7	.	TRBV11-2	.	CASSSGTGRSYEQYF	TGTGCCAGCAGCTCCGGCACAGGGCGCTCCTACGAGCAGTACTTC
TRBJ2-7	.	TRBV7-6	.	CASSLGAGARYEQYF	TGTGCCAGCAGCTTAGGGGCAGGGGCTAGGTACGAGCAGTACTTC
TRBJ2-5	.	TRBV9	.	CASSVDSTVSGTQYF	TGTGCCAGCAGCGTAGACTCGACAGTATCAGGGACCCAGTACTTC
TRBJ1-3	TRBD1	TRBV6-1	few	CASSGQGVHIYF	TGTGCCAGCAGTGGACAGGGTGTGCACATATATTTT
TRBJ1-1	.	TRBV6-5	.	CASSYSAGRMNTEAFF	TGTGCCAGCAGTTACTCAGCAGGGCGCATGAACACTGAAGCTTTCTTT
TRBJ1-2	.	TRBV5-1	.	CASSLGGGNYGYTF	TGCGCCAGCAGCTTAGGAGGTGGAAACTATGGCTACACCTTC
TRBJ2-7	TRBD1	TRBV5-1	.	CASSEQGLSYEQYF	TGCGCCAGCAGCGAACAGGGGCTTTCCTACGAGCAGTACTTC
TRBJ2-6	.	TRBV29-1	.	CSVSAGANVLTF	TGCAGCGTTTCGGCTGGGGCCAACGTCCTGACTTTC
TRBJ1-5	.	TRBV6-1	.	CASRDPTGSNQPQHF	TGTGCCAGCAGGGACCCAACAGGGTCCAATCAGCCCCAGCATTTT
TRBJ1-1	.	TRBV28	.	CASSPTPAAAVLRNTEAFF	TGTGCCAGCAGTCCTACCCCGGCAGCGGCGGTTTTACGAAACACTGAAGCTTTCTTT
TRBJ2-4	TRBD1	TRBV29-1	.	CSVAGTGGDRAKNIQYF	TGCAGCGTGGCCGGGACAGGGGGCGATCGGGCCAAAAACATTCAGTACTTC
TRBJ1-1	.	TRBV28	.	CASRGQGGANTEAFF	TGTGCCAGCAGGGGCCAAGGGGGGGCTAACACTGAAGCTTTCTTT